The 23 T cell receptor beta chains below were found in one sample sequenced in a study of blood T cell repertoires in COVID-19. Profiled with immunoSEQ multiplex PCR; TCRdb holds only in-frame clones, not every one. Seen here are under 80,000 clones, roughly nine tenths observed once, and the top ten hold roughly 15%. Specimen: peripheral blood. All receptors come from an elderly man in a cohort sampled during active COVID-19.

This chain connects TRBV14 to TRBJ1-1; weak D call: TRBD1 (5 bases). There are 13 residues in the CDR3. Per germline, CDR1 SGHDN and CDR2 FVKESK. Trimming pared 5 bases from V and 1 base from J, leaving 8 bases between. The CDR3 reads CASSTTGNTEAFF. CDR3 bases: TGTGCCAGCAGCACAACAGGGAACACTGAAGCTTTCTTT.

This chain links TRBV20-1 with TRBJ1-5; 8 nucleotides align to TRBD1. The germline CDR1 and CDR2 sequences are DFQATT and SNEGSKA (reference sequence). This CDR3 has 15 amino acids. Germline trimming cut 3 bases from V and 1 base from J; bases unmatched to any gene: 5. CDR3 nucleotides: TGCAGTGCTAGTTTTCCAGGGGGCAGCAATCAGCCCCAGCATTTT. Its translation is CSASFPGGSNQPQHF.

This chain links TRBV5-1 with TRBJ2-5, with a possible D match to TRBD2 (6 bases). The CDR3 is 15 residues long. V was clipped by 5 bases and J by 3 bases, with 17 bases between them. Germline V CDR1 and CDR2: SGHRS, YFSETQ. The CDR3 spells CASSSGVRREETQYF. As DNA, the CDR3 is TGCGCCAGCAGTTCCGGGGTCAGGAGGGAAGAGACCCAGTACTTC. Variable domain in full (rest from reference TRBV5-1 and TRBJ2-5): KAGVTQTPRYLIKTRGQQVTLSCSPISGHRSVSWYQQTPGQGLQFLFEYFSETQRNKGNFPGRFSGRQFSNSRSEMNVSTLELGDSALYLCASSSGVRREETQYFGPGTRLLVL.

The CDR3 is CASSYALGQGEDTQYF. In nucleotides, the CDR3 is TGTGCCAGCAGTTACGCTCTCGGACAGGGCGAAGATACGCAGTATTTT. The gene calls are TRBV6-2 or TRBV6-3 and TRBJ2-3; 8 positions match TRBD1. V shed 2 bases, J shed 5 bases, and the junction held 9 bases outside the gene matches. Looked up from germline, CDR1 is MNHEY and CDR2 is SVGEGT. CDR3 size: 16 residues.

The rearrangement links TRBV28 to TRBJ1-5; TRBD1 matches at 7 bases. Trimming at V came to 5 bases and at J to 8 bases, leaving 3 bases not matched to a gene. There are 12 residues in the CDR3. Per the germline V gene, CDR1 is MDHEN and CDR2 is SYDVKM. The CDR3 protein is CASSITGEPQHF. CDR3 DNA sequence: TGTGCCAGCAGTATAACAGGGGAGCCCCAGCATTTT.

The chain uses TRBV10-1 and TRBJ2-6, with D perhaps TRBD2 (5 bases). The CDR3 runs to 15 residues. Trimming removed 7 bases at V and 4 bases at J, with 14 bases between. Germline CDR1 and CDR2: WNHNN and SYGVQD (reference sequence). The CDR3 loop is CASTIERSGANVLTF. CDR3 bases: TGCGCCAGCACCATCGAGCGGTCGGGGGCCAACGTCCTGACTTTC.

The chain combines TRBV10-3 with TRBJ1-6; D remains unclear. Germline-derived CDR1 and CDR2 are ENHRY and SYGVKD. Trimming shortened V by 8 bases and J by 7 bases, and 12 bases separated the two germline ends. The CDR3 sequence is 13 residues long. The CDR3 spells CAIRGASNSPLHF. The CDR3 DNA reads TGTGCCATCCGGGGAGCGAGCAATTCACCCCTCCACTTT.

The chain has TRBV3-1 (or the pseudogene TRBV3-2) and TRBJ2-3; 10 bases fit TRBD1. This CDR3 is built from 16 residues. The germline CDR1 and CDR2 sequences are LGHDT and YNNKEL (reference sequence). Germline trimming cut 3 bases from V and 10 bases from J; bases unmatched to any gene: 13. CDR3 residues: CASSQEIWGQGMAQYF. The DNA of the CDR3 is TGTGCCAGCAGCCAGGAGATATGGGGACAGGGGATGGCGCAGTATTTT.

V is TRBV2 and J is TRBJ1-1; a possible D gene is TRBD1 (5 bases). V was cut by 5 bases and J by 3 bases, with 10 bases left in between. This CDR3 region has 13 residues. The V gene's germline CDR1 is SNHLY and CDR2 FYNNEI. The CDR3 here is CASSLQGYTEAFF. In DNA, the CDR3 is TGTGCCAGCAGTCTTCAGGGCTACACTGAAGCTTTCTTT.

This clone was seen only once. V is TRBV28 and J is TRBJ2-7, with a possible D match to TRBD1 (6 bases). The length of the CDR3 is 13 residues. Trimming shortened V by 7 bases and J by 7 bases, and 17 bases separated the two germline ends. Germline V gene sequence: CDR1 MDHEN, CDR2 SYDVKM. As DNA, the CDR3 is TGTGCCAGCACCGCGGCAGGGGTGGGGGAGCAGTACGTC. Protein sequence: CASTAAGVGEQYV.

The chain employs TRBV5-1 and TRBJ1-1; D is perhaps TRBD1 (5 bases). Germline-derived CDR1 and CDR2 are SGHRS and YFSETQ. This CDR3 is built from 15 residues. V shed 0 bases and J shed 0 bases, with 9 bases lying between them. The CDR3 here is CASSLEWGVNTEAFF. The CDR3 bases are TGCGCCAGCAGCTTGGAGTGGGGGGTGAACACTGAAGCTTTCTTT.

This clone was found once. The rearrangement joins TRBV5-1 to TRBJ2-7; weak D call: TRBD2 (7 bases). V was clipped by 1 base and J by 4 bases, with 18 bases between them. The CDR3 has 16 amino acids. CDR1 and CDR2 (germline): SGHRS, YFSETQ. CDR3: CASSLIMGGGQYEQYF. CDR3 DNA: TGCGCCAGCAGCTTGATTATGGGCGGGGGACAATACGAGCAGTACTTC.

This chain links TRBV5-1 with TRBJ1-1; 7 nucleotides agree with TRBD1. The germline V gene encodes CDR1 SGHRS and CDR2 YFSETQ. The V gene end was trimmed by 3 bases and the J gene end by 0 bases; junction bases not matched to a gene: 2. CDR3 length equals 14 residues. CDR3 in DNA: TGCGCCAGCAGCTCACAGGGGATGAACACTGAAGCTTTCTTT. Protein: CASSSQGMNTEAFF.

A remark on this clone: One end of the junction varies from germline; a read error may be responsible. V gene TRBV7-2 combines with J gene TRBJ1-1, with 7 bases lining up with TRBD1. The CDR3 is 12 residues long. Germline lookup yields CDR1 SGHTA and CDR2 FQGNSA. CDR3 residues: CASSQPGTATLF. CDR3 nucleotide sequence: TGTGCCAGCAGCCAGCCCGGGACAGCTACCCTTTTT.

The CDR3 spells CASRNTGAGNSPLHF. The DNA of the CDR3 is TGTGCCAGCAGGAACACAGGGGCCGGTAATTCACCCCTCCACTTT. The chain links TRBV11-2 to TRBJ1-6; 7 nucleotides align to TRBD1. CDR1 is SGHAT and CDR2 is FQNNGV in the germline V gene. CDR3 length: 15 amino acids. Trimming took 6 bases from V and 6 from J; bases not matched to a gene: 8.

The V call is TRBV14, the J call TRBJ1-4; D unresolved. Between the trimmed V and J ends, which lost 0 bases and 7 bases, there was a span of 6 bases. The length of the CDR3 is 13 residues. Germline loops: CDR1 SGHDN, CDR2 FVKESK. DNA of the CDR3: TGTGCCAGCAGCCAAGAGCGCGGTGAAAAACTGTTTTTT. Protein: CASSQERGEKLFF.

The chain employs TRBV27 and TRBJ2-2; D gene unclear. The CDR3 has 14 amino acids. V was shortened by 6 bases and J by 0 bases, with 8 bases between the two germline ends. The germline V gene encodes CDR1 MNHEY and CDR2 SMNVEV (reference sequence). In DNA form, the CDR3 reads TGTGCCAGCAGGGCCCGGGCGAACACCGGGGAGCTGTTTTTT. It encodes CASRARANTGELFF.

This chain links TRBV5-1 with TRBJ2-5, with TRBD1 matching 7 bases. The germline CDR1 and CDR2 sequences are SGHRS and YFSETQ. V dropped 1 base and J dropped 1; count of bases not matched to a gene: 10. CDR3 length: 17 amino acids. The CDR3 loop reads CASSLPPGQTLQETQYF. As DNA, the CDR3 is TGCGCCAGCAGCTTGCCTCCGGGACAGACCCTCCAAGAGACCCAGTACTTC. The complete variable domain, with remaining parts taken from reference TRBV5-1 and TRBJ2-5, reads KAGVTQTPRYLIKTRGQQVTLSCSPISGHRSVSWYQQTPGQGLQFLFEYFSETQRNKGNFPGRFSGRQFSNSRSEMNVSTLELGDSALYLCASSLPPGQTLQETQYFGPGTRLLVL.

This sequence joins TRBV6-5 and TRBJ2-3, with 11 bases aligning to TRBD2. After removal of 6 bases from V and 2 bases from J, the junction contained 4 bases not matched to a gene. Germline assignment: CDR1 MNHEY and CDR2 SVGAGI. The CDR3 spans 15 residues. CDR3 coding DNA: TGTGCCAGCAGAAGACTAGCGGGAACCACAGATACGCAGTATTTT. This translates into CASRRLAGTTDTQYF.

The chain combines TRBV6-5 with TRBJ2-3; TRBD2 aligns across 8 bases. The V gene's germline CDR1 is MNHEY and CDR2 SVGAGI. This CDR3 contains 15 residues. J was trimmed by 4 bases and V by 3 bases; bases with no gene match: 6. For the CDR3, the DNA is TGTGCCAGCAGTTATGGTCGGGGGGGAGCAGATACGCAGTATTTT. It codes for CASSYGRGGADTQYF.

The chain links TRBV25-1 to TRBJ1-6, with 10 bases fitting TRBD1. The ends lost 4 bases at V and 7 bases at J; junction bases unmatched: 1. Germline V gene sequence: CDR1 MGHDK, CDR2 SYGVNS. The CDR3 loop spans 14 amino acids. The CDR3 loop reads CASSGTGGNSPLHF. In DNA, the CDR3 is TGTGCCAGCAGTGGGACAGGGGGAAATTCACCCCTCCACTTT.

This chain joins TRBV6-2 or TRBV6-3 and TRBJ1-5, with D unclear. CDR1 is MNHEY, CDR2 SVGEGT, per germline. V was pared by 0 bases and J by 1 base, with 22 bases between. The CDR3 has 20 amino acids. The DNA for the CDR3 is TGTGCCAGCAGTTACTCGATGTTCGGGTTTTTCGGAACAAGCAATCAGCCCCAGCATTTT. This encodes CASSYSMFGFFGTSNQPQHF.

The chain is built from TRBV11-2 and TRBJ1-3; D may be TRBD1 (5 bases). Germline values: CDR1 SGHAT, CDR2 FQNNGV. The CDR3 loop spans 14 amino acids. V lost 5 bases and J 0 bases, leaving 8 bases between the germline ends. The CDR3 loop is CASSTTDSGNTIYF. CDR3 DNA sequence: TGTGCCAGCAGCACGACAGACTCTGGAAACACCATATATTTT.